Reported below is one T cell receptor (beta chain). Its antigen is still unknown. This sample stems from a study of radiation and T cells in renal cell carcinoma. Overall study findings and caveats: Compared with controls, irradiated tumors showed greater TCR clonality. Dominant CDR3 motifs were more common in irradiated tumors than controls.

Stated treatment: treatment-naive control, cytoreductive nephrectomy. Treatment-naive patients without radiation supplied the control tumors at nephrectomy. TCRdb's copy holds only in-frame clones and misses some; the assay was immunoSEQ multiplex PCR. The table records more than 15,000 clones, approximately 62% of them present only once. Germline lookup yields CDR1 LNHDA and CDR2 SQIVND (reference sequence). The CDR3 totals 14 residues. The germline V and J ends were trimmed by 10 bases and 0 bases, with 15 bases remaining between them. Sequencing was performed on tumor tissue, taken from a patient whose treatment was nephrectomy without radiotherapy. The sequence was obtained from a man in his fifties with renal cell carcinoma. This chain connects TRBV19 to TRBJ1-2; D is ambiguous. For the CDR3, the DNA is TGTGCCATGTCCGCGTATACTCCTAACTATGGCTACACCTTC. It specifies CAMSAYTPNYGYTF.